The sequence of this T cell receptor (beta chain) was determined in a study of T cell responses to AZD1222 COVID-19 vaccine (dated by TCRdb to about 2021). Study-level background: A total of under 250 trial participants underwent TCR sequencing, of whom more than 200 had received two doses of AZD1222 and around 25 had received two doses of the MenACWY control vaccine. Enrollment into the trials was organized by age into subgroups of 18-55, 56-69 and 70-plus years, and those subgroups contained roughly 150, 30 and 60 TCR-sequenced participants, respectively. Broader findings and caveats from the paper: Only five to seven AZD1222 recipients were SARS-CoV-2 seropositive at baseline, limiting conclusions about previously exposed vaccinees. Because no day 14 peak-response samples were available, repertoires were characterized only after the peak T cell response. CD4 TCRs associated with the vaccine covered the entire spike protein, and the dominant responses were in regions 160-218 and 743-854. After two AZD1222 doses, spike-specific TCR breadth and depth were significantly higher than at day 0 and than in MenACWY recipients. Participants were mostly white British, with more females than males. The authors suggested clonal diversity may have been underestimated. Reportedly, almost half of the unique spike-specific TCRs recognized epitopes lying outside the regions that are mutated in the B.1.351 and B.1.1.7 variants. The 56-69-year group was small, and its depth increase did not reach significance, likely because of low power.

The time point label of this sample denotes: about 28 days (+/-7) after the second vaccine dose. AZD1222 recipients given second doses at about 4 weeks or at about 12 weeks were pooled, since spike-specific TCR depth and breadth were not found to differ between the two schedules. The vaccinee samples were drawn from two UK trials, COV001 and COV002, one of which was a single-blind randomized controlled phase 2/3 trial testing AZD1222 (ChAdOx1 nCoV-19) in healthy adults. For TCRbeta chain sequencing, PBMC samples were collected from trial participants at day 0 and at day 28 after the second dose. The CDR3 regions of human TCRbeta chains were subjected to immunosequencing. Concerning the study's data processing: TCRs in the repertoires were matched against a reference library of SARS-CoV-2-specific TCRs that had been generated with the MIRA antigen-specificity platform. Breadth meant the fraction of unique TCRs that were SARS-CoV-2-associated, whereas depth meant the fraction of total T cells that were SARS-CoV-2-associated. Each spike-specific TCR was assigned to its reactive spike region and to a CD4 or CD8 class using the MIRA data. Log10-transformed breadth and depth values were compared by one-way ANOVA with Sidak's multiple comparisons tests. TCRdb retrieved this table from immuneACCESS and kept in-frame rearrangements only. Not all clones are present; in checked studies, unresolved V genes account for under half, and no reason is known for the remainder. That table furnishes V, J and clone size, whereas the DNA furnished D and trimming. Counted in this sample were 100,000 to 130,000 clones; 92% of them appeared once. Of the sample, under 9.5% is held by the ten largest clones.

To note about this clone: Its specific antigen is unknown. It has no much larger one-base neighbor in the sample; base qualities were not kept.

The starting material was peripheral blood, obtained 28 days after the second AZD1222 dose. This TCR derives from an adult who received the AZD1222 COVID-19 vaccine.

The nucleotide sequence is TGTGCCAGCAGCTTCGGGGGAGCTGAAGCTTTCTTT. Its translation is CASSFGGAEAFF. The chain couples TRBV7-2 to TRBJ1-1; the best D guess is TRBD1, with 5 bases matching. V is clipped by 3 bases and J by 6 bases, and the sequence between their germline boundaries is 8 bases long. CDR1 and CDR2 (SGHTA, FQGNSA) derive from the germline V gene. From the cysteine through the phenylalanine, the CDR3 covers 12 amino acids. Only CDR3 DNA remains: 36 bases, in frame from the first base.